Described below is a single T cell receptor beta chain sequence and its context. Antigen unknown. These data belong to a study of Ad26.COV2.S vaccination and SARS-CoV-2 variants. Germline CDR1 reads SEHNR; CDR2 reads FQNEAQ (reference sequence). The CDR3 has 14 amino acids. With 0 bases clipped from V and 6 bases from J, the junction kept 3 bases outside the gene matches. Only in-frame clones appear in the TCRdb table, and some are missing; sequencing was by immunoSEQ multiplex PCR. This sample has 150,000 to 200,000 clones; around 88% occur once, and the top ten carry 5.9%. Notes on the study in general: Spike-specific TCR breadth was greater after Ad26.COV2.S than placebo. A substantial breadth of spike-specific CD8+ and CD4+ T cell responses after vaccination has been reported.

Sequenced material: peripheral blood, taken after recovery from COVID-19. The chain is built from TRBV7-9 and TRBJ2-3, with 7 bases fitting TRBD1. The clonotype comes from a human donor who had recovered from COVID-19. CDR3 amino acids: CASSLAGGGDTQYF. CDR3 nucleotide sequence: TGTGCCAGCAGCTTAGCAGGGGGCGGGGATACGCAGTATTTT.